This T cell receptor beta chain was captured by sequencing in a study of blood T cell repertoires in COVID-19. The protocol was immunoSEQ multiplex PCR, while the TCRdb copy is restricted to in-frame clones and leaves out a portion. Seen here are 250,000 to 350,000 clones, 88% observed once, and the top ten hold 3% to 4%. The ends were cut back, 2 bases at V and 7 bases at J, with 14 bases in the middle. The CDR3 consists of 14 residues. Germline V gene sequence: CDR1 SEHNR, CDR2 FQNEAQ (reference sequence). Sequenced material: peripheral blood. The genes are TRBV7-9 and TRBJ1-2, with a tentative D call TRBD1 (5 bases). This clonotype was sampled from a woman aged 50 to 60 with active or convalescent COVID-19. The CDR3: CASSLNRGVTGYTF. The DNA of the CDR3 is TGTGCCAGCAGCTTAAACCGGGGGGTTACTGGCTACACCTTC.